Included here is one TCR beta chain sequence, with context. The entry originates in a study of blood T cell repertoires in COVID-19. About the study: Acute and convalescent COVID-19 specimens originated in the United States, Italy and Spain. The analysed material was cDNA or gDNA that came from T cells, B-cell-depleted T cells, or PBMCs.

As processed by the authors: Amplifying reference gene primers gave estimates of nucleated cell counts. Here immunoSEQ multiplex PCR was the method, and the copy in TCRdb shows in-frame clones only, minus some. V, J and clone size are those of that table, while D and trimming were read from the DNA. The sample contains 25,000 to 30,000 clones, roughly 88% of which appear only once. The TCR sequence derives from a human donor in a cohort sampled during active COVID-19. Sequencing input: peripheral blood.

The CDR3 protein is CASSAAPSTDTQYF. CDR3 DNA sequence: TGTGCCAGTAGTGCGGCCCCTAGCACAGATACGCAGTATTTT. The V and J genes are TRBV19 and TRBJ2-3; D remains ambiguous. The CDR3 contains 14 residues. Germline CDR1 and CDR2: LNHDA and SQIVND (reference sequence). The V end lost 5 bases, the J end lost 0 bases, and 9 bases lay between the germline ends. Full variable domain (outside the CDR3, taken from reference TRBV19 and TRBJ2-3): DGGITQSPKYLFRKEGQNVTLSCEQNLNHDAMYWYRQDPGQGLRLIYYSQIVNDFQKGDIAEGYSVSREKKESFPLTVTSAQKNPTAFYLCASSAAPSTDTQYFGPGTRLTVL.